The 4 T cell receptor beta chains in this list originate from one sample, sequenced in a study of shared clonotypes between healthy human individuals. Profiling relied on immunoSEQ multiplex PCR, and the TCRdb table lists in-frame clones only, not all of them. The data show around 1.1 million clones, 75% to 80% seen once. Sequencing used memory CD4+ T cells from PBMCs. Subset of the sample: CD45RA-negative fraction. These receptors originate from a man aged 18 to 29 in good health. Some clones in this sample may be carry-over from other donors' samples.

Many counts were recorded for this clone. The rearrangement uses TRBV7-9 and TRBJ2-7, with TRBD1 matching over 8 bases. The CDR3 is 16 residues long. With V trimmed by 5 bases and J by 0 bases, 9 bases remained unmatched. Germline V gene sequence: CDR1 SEHNR, CDR2 FQNEAQ (reference sequence). The CDR3, as DNA: TGTGCCAGCAGCGGAGCGGACAGGGCCTTCTCCTACGAGCAGTACTTC. It codes for CASSGADRAFSYEQYF.

A note on this clone: A far larger clone lies a single base away; this is likely a read error. The sample carries other DNA sequences with the same CDR3. V and J are TRBV29-1 and TRBJ1-1, with D perhaps matching TRBD1 (5 bases). The CDR3 spans 12 residues. Germline-derived CDR1 and CDR2 are SQVTM and ANQGSEA. V was shortened by 6 bases and J by 1 base, with 9 bases between the two germline ends. CDR3 region: CSVLTGNTEAFF. The CDR3 DNA is TGCAGCGTCCTAACAGGGAACACTGAAGCTTTCTTT.

This clone showed up many times. Relative to the germline gene, one junction end is altered; a read error may explain this. This CDR3 is also generated by other DNA sequences in the sample. The genes are TRBV5-4 and TRBJ1-2, with 7 bases lining up with TRBD1. Germline CDR1 is SGHNT and CDR2 is YYREEE (reference sequence). This CDR3 contains 16 residues. CDR3 nucleotides: TGTGCCAGCAGTTTGGGGGCCCACAGGGGTGTCGATGGCTACACCTTC. Protein product: CASSLGAHRGVDGYTF.

This chain uses TRBV5-1 with TRBJ2-1; D remains unclear. Between the trimmed V and J ends, which lost 6 bases and 0 bases, there was a span of 10 bases. Per the germline V gene, CDR1 is SGHRS and CDR2 is YFSETQ. The CDR3 totals 14 residues. CDR3 bases: TGCGCCAGCAAGGTGATGAGCTCCTACAATGAGCAGTTCTTC. It specifies CASKVMSSYNEQFF.